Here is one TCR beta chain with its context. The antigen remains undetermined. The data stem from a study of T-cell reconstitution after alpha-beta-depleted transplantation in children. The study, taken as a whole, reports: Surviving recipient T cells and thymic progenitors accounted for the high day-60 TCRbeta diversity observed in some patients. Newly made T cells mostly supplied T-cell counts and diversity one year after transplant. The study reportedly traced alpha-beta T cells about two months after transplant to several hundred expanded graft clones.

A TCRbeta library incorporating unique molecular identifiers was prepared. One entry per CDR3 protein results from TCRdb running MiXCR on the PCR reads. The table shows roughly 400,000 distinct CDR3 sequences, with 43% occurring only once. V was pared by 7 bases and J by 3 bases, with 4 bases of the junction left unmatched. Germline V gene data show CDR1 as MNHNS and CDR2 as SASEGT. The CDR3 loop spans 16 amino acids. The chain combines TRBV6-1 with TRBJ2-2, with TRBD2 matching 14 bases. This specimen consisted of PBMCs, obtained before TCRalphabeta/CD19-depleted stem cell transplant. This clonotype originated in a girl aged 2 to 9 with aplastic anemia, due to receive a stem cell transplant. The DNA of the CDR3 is TGTGCCAGCAACCCGACTAGCGGGAGGGACACCGGGGAGCTGTTTTTT. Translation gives CASNPTSGRDTGELFF.